This TCR beta chain was sequenced in a study of shared clonotypes between healthy human individuals. The assay was immunoSEQ multiplex PCR, and TCRdb's table has in-frame clones only and misses some. Of under 350,000 clones detected, roughly 87% appear once; the ten largest clones hold about a sixth. V was pared by 8 bases and J by 2 bases, with 13 bases between. CDR1 MNHEY and CDR2 SMNVEV come from the germline V gene (reference sequence). CDR3 size: 13 residues. This receptor was obtained from a man in his late teens or twenties in good health. The sample consisted of memory CD8+ T cells sorted from blood. Noted subset: CD45RO+ cells pooled with CCR7-negative TemRA cells. V is TRBV27 and J is TRBJ2-7, with D possibly TRBD1 on 5 matching bases. In DNA, the CDR3 is TGTGCCAGCGCTTGGGGCGGAACCTACGAGCAGTACTTC. It encodes CASAWGGTYEQYF.